This T cell receptor beta chain was found in a study of blood T cells in healthy people across ages. Turning to this clonotype: Its specificity is not known.

Then a second PCR, running roughly 7 to 12 cycles, was carried out with a sample-barcoded 5' primer and a J-beta primer mix. Through a template-switch adaptor with 12 random nucleotides, each cDNA molecule received a tag. TCRdb analysed the 5' RACE reads with MiXCR anew, one entry per CDR3 protein. This sample carries roughly 800,000 distinct CDR3 sequences, roughly 50% of them seen once, and the ten largest clones take about 20%. Study-wide results and limits: When set beside aged donors, long-lived donors presented more naive CD4+ cells and higher diversity. Calculation of diversity from one million T cells yielded estimates considered to be underestimates. Possibly, changes in expanded clonotypes were confounded because donor CMV status was unknown.

Trimming removed 5 bases from V and 2 bases from J, with 12 bases in between. Germline V gene sequence: CDR1 SEHNR, CDR2 FQNEAQ (reference sequence). The CDR3 is 14 residues long. This receptor was identified in a man aged 25 to 45 in good health. The chain is built from TRBV7-9 and TRBJ2-5, with D maybe TRBD2 (7 bases). Material for sequencing was blood. This CDR3 is CASSQKGGQETQYF. Here the CDR3 DNA reads TGTGCCAGCAGCCAGAAGGGGGGGCAAGAGACCCAGTACTTC. The whole variable domain, filled in from reference TRBV7-9 and TRBJ2-5, reads DTGVSQNPRHKITKRGQNVTFRCDPISEHNRLYWYRQTLGQGPEFLTYFQNEAQLEKSRLLSDRFSAERPKGSFSTLEIQRTEQGDSAMYLCASSQKGGQETQYFGPGTRLLVL.